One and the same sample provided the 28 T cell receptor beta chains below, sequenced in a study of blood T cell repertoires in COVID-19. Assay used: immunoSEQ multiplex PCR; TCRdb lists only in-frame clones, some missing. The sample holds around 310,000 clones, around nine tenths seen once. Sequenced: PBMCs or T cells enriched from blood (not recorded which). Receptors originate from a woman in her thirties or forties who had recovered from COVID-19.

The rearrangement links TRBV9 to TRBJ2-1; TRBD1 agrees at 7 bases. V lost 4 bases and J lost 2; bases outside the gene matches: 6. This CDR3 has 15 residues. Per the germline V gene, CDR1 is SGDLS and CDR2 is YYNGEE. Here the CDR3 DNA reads TGTGCCAGCAGCAGCCAAGACAGGGCCTACAATGAGCAGTTCTTC. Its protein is CASSSQDRAYNEQFF.

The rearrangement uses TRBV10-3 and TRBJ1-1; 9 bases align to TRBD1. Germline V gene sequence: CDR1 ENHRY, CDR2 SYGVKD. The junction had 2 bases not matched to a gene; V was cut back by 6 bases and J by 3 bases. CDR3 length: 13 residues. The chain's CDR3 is CAISWTGDTEAFF. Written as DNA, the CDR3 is TGTGCCATCAGCTGGACAGGGGACACTGAAGCTTTCTTT.

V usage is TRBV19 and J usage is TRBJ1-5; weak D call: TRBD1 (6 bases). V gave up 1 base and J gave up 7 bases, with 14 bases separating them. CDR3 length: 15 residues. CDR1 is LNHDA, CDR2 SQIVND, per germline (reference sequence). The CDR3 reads CASSIVPGQGQPQHF. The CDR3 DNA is TGTGCCAGTAGTATAGTTCCCGGCCAGGGGCAGCCCCAGCATTTT.

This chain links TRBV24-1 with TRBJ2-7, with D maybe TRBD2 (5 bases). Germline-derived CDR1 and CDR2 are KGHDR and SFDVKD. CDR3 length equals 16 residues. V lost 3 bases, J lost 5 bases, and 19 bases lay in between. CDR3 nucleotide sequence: TGTGCCACCAGTGATCCCGAGGAGGAGAGGATTCACGAGCAGTACTTC. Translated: CATSDPEEERIHEQYF.

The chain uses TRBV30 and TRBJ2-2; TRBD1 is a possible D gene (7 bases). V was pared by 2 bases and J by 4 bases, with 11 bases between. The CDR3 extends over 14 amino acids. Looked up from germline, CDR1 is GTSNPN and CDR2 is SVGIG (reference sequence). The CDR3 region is CAWSFRGATGELFF. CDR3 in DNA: TGTGCCTGGAGTTTCAGGGGGGCCACCGGGGAGCTGTTTTTT.

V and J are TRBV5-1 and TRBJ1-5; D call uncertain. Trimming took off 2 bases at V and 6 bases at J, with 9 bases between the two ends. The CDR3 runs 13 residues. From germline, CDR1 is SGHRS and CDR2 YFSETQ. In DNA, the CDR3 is TGCGCCAGCAGCTTCCGAGGTGCTCAGCCCCAGCATTTT. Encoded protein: CASSFRGAQPQHF.

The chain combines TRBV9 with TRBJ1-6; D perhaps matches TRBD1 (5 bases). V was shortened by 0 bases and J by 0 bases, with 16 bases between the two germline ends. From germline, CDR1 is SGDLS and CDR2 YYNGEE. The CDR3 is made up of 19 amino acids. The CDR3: CASSVDPRDGSSYNSPLHF. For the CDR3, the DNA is TGTGCCAGCAGCGTAGATCCCCGGGACGGGAGCTCCTATAATTCACCCCTCCACTTT.

The CDR3 protein is CASSLGVSGPPSYNEQFF. CDR3 DNA sequence: TGTGCCAGCAGCTTAGGGGTTAGCGGGCCACCTTCCTACAATGAGCAGTTCTTC. V gene TRBV7-2 combines with J gene TRBJ2-1; 7 bases are a match to TRBD2. Per the germline V gene, CDR1 is SGHTA and CDR2 is FQGNSA. The CDR3 totals 18 residues. V was clipped by 1 base and J by 1 base; unmatched bases: 10.

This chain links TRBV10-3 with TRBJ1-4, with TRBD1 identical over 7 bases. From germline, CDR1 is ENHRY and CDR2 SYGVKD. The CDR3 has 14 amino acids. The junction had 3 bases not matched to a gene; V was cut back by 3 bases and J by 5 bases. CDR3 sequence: CAISDGTVNEKLFF. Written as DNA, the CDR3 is TGTGCCATCAGTGATGGGACAGTGAATGAAAAACTGTTTTTT.

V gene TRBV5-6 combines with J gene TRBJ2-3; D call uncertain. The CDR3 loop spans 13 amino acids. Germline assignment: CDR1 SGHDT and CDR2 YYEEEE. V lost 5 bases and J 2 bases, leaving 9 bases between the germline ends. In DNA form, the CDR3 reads TGTGCCAGCAGGGAGTACTCCACAGATACGCAGTATTTT. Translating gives CASREYSTDTQYF.

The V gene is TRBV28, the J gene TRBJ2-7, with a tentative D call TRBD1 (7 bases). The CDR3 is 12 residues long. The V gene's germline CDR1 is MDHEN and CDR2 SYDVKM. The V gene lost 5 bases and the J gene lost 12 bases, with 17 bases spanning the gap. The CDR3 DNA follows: TGTGCCAGCAGTCCAAGGAGGGACAGATGGTACTTC. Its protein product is CASSPRRDRWYF.

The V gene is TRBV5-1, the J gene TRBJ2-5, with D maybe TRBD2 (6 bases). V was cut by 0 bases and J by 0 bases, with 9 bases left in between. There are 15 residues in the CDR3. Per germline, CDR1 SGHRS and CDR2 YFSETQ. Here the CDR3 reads CASSLEAGHQETQYF. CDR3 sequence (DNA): TGCGCCAGCAGCTTGGAGGCGGGGCACCAAGAGACCCAGTACTTC.

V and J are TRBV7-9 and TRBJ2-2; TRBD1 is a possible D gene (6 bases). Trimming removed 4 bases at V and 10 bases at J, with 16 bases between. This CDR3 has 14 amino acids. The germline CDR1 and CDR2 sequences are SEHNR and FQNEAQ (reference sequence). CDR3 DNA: TGTGCCAGCAGCTCGACAGGAATCGAAGTGGAGCTGTTTTTT. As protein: CASSSTGIEVELFF.

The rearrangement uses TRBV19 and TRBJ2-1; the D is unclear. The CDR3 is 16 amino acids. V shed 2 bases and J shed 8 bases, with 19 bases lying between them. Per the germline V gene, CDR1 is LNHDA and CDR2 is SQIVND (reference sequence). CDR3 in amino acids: CASSILGSPTSDEQFF. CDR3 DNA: TGTGCCAGTAGTATACTGGGCAGTCCGACGTCGGATGAGCAGTTCTTC.

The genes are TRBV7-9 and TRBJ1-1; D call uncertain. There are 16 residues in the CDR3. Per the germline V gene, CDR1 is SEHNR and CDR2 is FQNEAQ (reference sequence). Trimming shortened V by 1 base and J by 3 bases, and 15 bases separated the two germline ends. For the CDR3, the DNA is TGTGCCAGCAGCTTAGAGCCAGGAAAGGTTCACACTGAAGCTTTCTTT. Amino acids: CASSLEPGKVHTEAFF.

The CDR3 protein is CASRLGTAEAFF. The CDR3 DNA is TGTGCCAGCAGACTTGGGACAGCTGAAGCTTTCTTT. This sequence joins TRBV28 and TRBJ1-1; 7 bases are shared with TRBD1. The germline V gene has CDR1 MDHEN and CDR2 SYDVKM. The V and J ends lost 6 bases and 6 bases, in that order; junction bases with no gene match: 4. The CDR3 spans 12 residues.

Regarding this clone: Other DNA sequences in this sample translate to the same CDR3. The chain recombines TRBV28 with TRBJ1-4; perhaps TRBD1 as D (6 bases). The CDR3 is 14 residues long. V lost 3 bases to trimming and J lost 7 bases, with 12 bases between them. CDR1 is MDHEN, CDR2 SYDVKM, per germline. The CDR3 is CASSLQGTGEKLFF. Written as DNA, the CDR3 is TGTGCCAGCAGTTTGCAGGGGACGGGTGAAAAACTGTTTTTT.

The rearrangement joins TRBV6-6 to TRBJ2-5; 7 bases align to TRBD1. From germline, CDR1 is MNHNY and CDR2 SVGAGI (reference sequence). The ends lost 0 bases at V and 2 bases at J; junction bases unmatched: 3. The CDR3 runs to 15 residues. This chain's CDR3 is CASSYSRTGQETQYF. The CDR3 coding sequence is TGTGCCAGCAGTTACTCACGGACAGGTCAAGAGACCCAGTACTTC.

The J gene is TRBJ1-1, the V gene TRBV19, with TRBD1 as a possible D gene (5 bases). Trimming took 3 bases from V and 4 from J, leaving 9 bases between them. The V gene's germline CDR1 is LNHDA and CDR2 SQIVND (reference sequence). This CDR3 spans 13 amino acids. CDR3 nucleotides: TGTGCCAGTAGTATGCTCGGGGGCACTGAAGCTTTCTTT. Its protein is CASSMLGGTEAFF.

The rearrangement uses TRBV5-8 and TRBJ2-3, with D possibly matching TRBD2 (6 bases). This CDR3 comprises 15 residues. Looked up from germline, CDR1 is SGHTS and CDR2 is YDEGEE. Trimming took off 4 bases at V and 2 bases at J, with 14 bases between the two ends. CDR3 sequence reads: CASSGGLLLTDTQYF. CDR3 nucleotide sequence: TGTGCCAGCAGCGGAGGACTATTGCTCACAGATACGCAGTATTTT. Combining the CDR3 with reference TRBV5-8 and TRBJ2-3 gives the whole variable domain EAGVTQSPTHLIKTRGQQATLRCSPISGHTSVYWYQQALGLGLQFLLWYDEGEERNRGNFPPRFSGRQFPNYSSELNVNALELEDSALYLCASSGGLLLTDTQYFGPGTRLTVL.

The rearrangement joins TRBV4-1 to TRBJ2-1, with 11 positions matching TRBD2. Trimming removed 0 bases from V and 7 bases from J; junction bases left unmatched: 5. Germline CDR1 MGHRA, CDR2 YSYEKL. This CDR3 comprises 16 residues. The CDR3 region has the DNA TGCGCCAGCAGCCAAGAAAGAACTAGCGGGGGTAATGAGCAGTTCTTC. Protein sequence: CASSQERTSGGNEQFF.

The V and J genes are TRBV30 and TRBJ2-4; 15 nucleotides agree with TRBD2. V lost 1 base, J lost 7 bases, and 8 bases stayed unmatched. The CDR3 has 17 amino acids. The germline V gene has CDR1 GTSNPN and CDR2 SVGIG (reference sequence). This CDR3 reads CAWSAPGLAGGRNIQYF. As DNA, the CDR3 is TGTGCCTGGAGTGCACCGGGACTAGCGGGAGGTCGCAACATTCAGTACTTC. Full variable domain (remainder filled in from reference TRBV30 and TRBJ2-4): SQTIHQWPATLVQPVGSPLSLECTVEGTSNPNLYWYRQAAGRGLQLLFYSVGIGQISSEVPQNLSASRPQDRQFILSSKKLLLSDSGFYLCAWSAPGLAGGRNIQYFGAGTRLSVL.

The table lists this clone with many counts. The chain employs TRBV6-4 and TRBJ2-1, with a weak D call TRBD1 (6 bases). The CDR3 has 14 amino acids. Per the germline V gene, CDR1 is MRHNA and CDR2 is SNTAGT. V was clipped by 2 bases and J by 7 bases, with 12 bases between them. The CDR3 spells CASSDGGGSNEQFF. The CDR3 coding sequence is TGTGCCAGCAGTGACGGTGGGGGCTCGAATGAGCAGTTCTTC.

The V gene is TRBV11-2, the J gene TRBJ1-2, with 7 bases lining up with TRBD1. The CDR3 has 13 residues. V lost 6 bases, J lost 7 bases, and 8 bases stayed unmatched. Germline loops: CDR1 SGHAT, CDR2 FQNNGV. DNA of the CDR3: TGTGCCAGCAGACCTACAGGGGCTGCTGGCTACACCTTC. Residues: CASRPTGAAGYTF.

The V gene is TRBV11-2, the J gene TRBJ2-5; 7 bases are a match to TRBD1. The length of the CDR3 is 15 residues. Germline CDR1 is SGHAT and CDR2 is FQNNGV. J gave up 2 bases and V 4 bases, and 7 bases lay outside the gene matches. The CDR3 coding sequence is TGTGCCAGCAGCTCAAAGTGGACAGGACAAGAGACCCAGTACTTC. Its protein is CASSSKWTGQETQYF.

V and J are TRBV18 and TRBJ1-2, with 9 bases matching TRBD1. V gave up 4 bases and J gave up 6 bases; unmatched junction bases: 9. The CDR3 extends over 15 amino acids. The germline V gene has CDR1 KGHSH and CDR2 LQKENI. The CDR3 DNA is TGTGCCAGCTCACTATTAACAGGGGGCGAGGATGGCTACACCTTC. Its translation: CASSLLTGGEDGYTF.

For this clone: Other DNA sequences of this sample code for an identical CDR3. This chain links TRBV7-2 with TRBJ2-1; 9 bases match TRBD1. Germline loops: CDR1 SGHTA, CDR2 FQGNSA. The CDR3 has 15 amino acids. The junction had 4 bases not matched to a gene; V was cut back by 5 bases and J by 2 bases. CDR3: CASSVGTGTYNEQFF. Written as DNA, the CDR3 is TGTGCCAGCAGCGTAGGGACAGGGACCTACAATGAGCAGTTCTTC.

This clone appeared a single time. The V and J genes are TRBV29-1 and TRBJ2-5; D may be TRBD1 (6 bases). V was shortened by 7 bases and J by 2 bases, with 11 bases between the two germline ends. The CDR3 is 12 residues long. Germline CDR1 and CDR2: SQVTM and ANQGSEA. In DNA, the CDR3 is TGCAGCGCAAGACAGGTTCAAGAGACCCAGTACTTC. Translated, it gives CSARQVQETQYF.